Reported below is one T cell receptor (beta chain). The antigen is undetermined. A read error may account for a junction end that differs from germline. Authors' methods: Differences in CDR3 between clinicopathological groups were drawn on to build a classifier intended to discriminate distant-metastatic papillary thyroid cancer patients. TCRdb reprocessed the PCR reads via MiXCR. It is TCRdb's table, rather than the study itself, that gives the V and J calls and clone size. The table records roughly 20,000 clones, 29% of them present only once. The data were obtained in a study of metastatic and nonmetastatic thyroid tumors. The overall study: Across blood and tumor or nodule tissue, repertoires from malignant and benign thyroid patients were compared with one another.

Patients underwent thyroid surgery, and none had received any treatment before it. Overall study results and limits: Malignant tumors reportedly showed significantly higher TCR beta diversity than benign nodules in both blood and tumor.

The CDR3 totals 17 residues. Germline CDR1 reads MNHEY; CDR2 reads SMNVEV (reference sequence). The sample comprised tumor tissue. The rearrangement joins TRBV27 to TRBJ2-7, with 10 positions matching TRBD1. The receptor's source is a female donor with papillary thyroid cancer or a benign thyroid nodule (not recorded which). Some clones in this sample may be carry-over from other donors' samples. The CDR3 DNA follows: TGTGTCAGCAGTTTAAAGATCCGGGACAGGGGACACTACGAGCAGTACTTC. Translating gives CVSSLKIRDRGHYEQYF.